The 2 T cell receptor beta chains below come from one sample, sequenced in a study of CD8+CD57+ T cells in acquired aplastic anemia listed by TCRdb under 2018. Flow cytometry had shown CD8+CD57+ cell expansion in the patients selected for sequencing. The sequencer listed for this sample is Illumina HiSeq 2000. Genomic DNA was used as template for profiling of TCR beta VDJ combinations and CDR3 sequences. Using fastp at Q25 and MiXCR, TCRdb reprocessed the public reads and kept productive beta chains. Each entry is one CDR3 protein sequence, shown with its most common DNA and genes. The table for this sample lists approximately 190,000 distinct CDR3 sequences; 48% of them were counted only once. The leading ten clones occupy about 9.5% of the sample. Sequencing was done on a sample of sorted CD4+, CD8+, or CD8+CD57+ T cells (not recorded which) from PBMCs. These receptors were taken from a human donor with aplastic anemia.

Of note for this clonotype: One base away lies a much larger clone, so this may be a sequencing read error. V gene TRBV6-1 combines with J gene TRBJ2-3; perhaps TRBD1 as D (6 bases). The CDR3 is 13 residues long. Germline V lookup: CDR1 MNHNS, CDR2 SASEGT. Written as DNA, the CDR3 is TGTGCCAGCACCGGGACAACTACAGGTACGCAGTATTTT. It is translated as CASTGTTTGTQYF.

The genes are TRBV7-2 and TRBJ1-1; D possibly corresponds to TRBD1 (6 bases). Between the trimmed V and J ends, which lost 4 bases and 9 bases, there was a span of 15 bases. The germline V gene has CDR1 SGHTA and CDR2 FQGNSA. The CDR3 runs to 13 residues. DNA of the CDR3: TGTGCCAGCAGCTCACGCCAACAGGGAAAAGCTTTCTTT. This codes for CASSSRQQGKAFF.